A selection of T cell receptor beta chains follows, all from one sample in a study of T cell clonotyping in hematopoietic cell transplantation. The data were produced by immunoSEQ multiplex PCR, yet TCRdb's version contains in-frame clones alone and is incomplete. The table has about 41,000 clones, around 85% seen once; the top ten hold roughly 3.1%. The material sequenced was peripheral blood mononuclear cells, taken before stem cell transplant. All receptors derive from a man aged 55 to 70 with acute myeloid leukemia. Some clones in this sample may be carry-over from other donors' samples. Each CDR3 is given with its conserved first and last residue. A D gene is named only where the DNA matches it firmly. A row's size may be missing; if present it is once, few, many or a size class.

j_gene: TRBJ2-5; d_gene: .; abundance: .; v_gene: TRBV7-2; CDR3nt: TGTGCCAGCAGTTCCCGACCCCCGGGCCCCACGCGGGAGACCCAGTACTTC; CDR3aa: CASSSRPPGPTRETQYF
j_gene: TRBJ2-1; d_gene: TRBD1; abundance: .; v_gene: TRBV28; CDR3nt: TGTGCCAGCAGTTTGACAGGGGAATGGGAGCAGTTCTTC; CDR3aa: CASSLTGEWEQFF
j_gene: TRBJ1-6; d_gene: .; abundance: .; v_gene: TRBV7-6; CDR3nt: TGTGCCAGCAGTTTGAGGGGCGCGCGGGGGAATAATTCACCCCTCCACTTT; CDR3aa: CASSLRGARGNNSPLHF
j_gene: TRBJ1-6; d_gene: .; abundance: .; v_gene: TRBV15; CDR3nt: TGTGCCACCAGCGGAGCCTCCACAGGAAAGTGGCTTTCACCCCTCCACTTT; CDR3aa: CATSGASTGKWLSPLHF
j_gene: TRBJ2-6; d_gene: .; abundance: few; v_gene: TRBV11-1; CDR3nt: TGTGCCAGCAGCTCAGGGGTTCTCGGGGGGCCGGGGGCCAACGTCCTGACTTTC; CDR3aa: CASSSGVLGGPGANVLTF
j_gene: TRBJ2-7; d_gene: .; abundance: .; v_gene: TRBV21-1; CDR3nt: TGTGCCAGCACCATCGGGCCGGGGGCCGTAGGGGGCTTTTCCCCTTACGAGCAGTACTTC; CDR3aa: CASTIGPGAVGGFSPYEQYF
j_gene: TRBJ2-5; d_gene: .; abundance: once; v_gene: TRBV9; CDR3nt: TGTGCCAGCAGCGTAGCTTGGGGTGAGACCCAGTACTTC; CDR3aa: CASSVAWGETQYF
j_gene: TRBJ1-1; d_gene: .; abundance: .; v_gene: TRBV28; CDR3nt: TGTGCCAGCAGTTTATCTGCGGAGGTCACTGAAGCTTTCTTT; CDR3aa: CASSLSAEVTEAFF
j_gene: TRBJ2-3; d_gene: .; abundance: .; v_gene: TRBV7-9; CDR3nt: TGTGCCAGCAGCTCAAACGCCCGGGGGCTGGGAGATACGCAGTATTTT; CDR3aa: CASSSNARGLGDTQYF
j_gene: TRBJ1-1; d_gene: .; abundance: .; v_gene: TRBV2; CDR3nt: TGTGCCAGCAGTGCTCGGACGGTGAACACTGAAGCTTTCTTT; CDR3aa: CASSARTVNTEAFF
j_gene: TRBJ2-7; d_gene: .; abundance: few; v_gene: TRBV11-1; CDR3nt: TGTGCCAGCAGCCCGAACCGCAACGAGCAGTACTTC; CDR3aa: CASSPNRNEQYF
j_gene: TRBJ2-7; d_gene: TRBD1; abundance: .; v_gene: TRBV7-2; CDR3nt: TGTGCCAGCACCCCCGGGACAGGCGTCGCCTACGAGCAGTACTTC; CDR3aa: CASTPGTGVAYEQYF
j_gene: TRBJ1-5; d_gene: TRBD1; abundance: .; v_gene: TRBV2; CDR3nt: TGTGCCAGCAGTTCCGGGACAGCGGGGCAGCCCCAGCATTTT; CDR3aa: CASSSGTAGQPQHF
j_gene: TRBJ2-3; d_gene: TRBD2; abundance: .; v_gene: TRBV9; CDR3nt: TGTGCCAGCAGCGTAGTGGGAGGGACGCAGTATTTT; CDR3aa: CASSVVGGTQYF
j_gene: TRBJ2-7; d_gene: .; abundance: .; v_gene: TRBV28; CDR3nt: TGTGCCTTAGGGGGGAGAGGGGATTACGAGCAGTACTTC; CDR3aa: CALGGRGDYEQYF
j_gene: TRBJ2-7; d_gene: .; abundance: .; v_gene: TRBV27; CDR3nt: TGTGCCAGCCGCGGGTTGCTCTACGAGCAGTACTTC; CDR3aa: CASRGLLYEQYF
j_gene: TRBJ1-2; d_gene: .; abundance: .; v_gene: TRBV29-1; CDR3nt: TGCAGCGTAGCGGACAGCGGGCATGGCTACACCTTC; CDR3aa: CSVADSGHGYTF
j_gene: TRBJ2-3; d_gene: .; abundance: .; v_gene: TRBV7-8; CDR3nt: TGTGCCAGCAGCTTAGTATCCCTAGCAGCAGATACGCAGTATTTT; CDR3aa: CASSLVSLAADTQYF
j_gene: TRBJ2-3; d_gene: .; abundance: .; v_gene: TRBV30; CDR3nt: TGTGCCTGTCACCTACCGGGAATCTTCCATACGCAGTATTTT; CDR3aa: CACHLPGIFHTQYF
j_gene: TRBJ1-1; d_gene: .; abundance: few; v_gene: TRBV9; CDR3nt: TGTGCCAGCAGCGAACGGACAGCCGTGGACACTGAAGCTTTCTTT; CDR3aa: CASSERTAVDTEAFF
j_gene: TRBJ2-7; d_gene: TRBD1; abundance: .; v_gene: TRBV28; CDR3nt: TGTGCCAGCTGGGACAGGGGCGAGCAGTACTTC; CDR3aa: CASWDRGEQYF
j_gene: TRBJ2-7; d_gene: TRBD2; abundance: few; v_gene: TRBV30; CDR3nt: TGTGCCTGGAGTGTACTAGCGGGGGTGGAGGAGCAGTACTTC; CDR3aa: CAWSVLAGVEEQYF
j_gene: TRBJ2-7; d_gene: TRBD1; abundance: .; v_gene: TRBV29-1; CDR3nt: TGCAGCGTAGAGGACAGGGGTAAACCCTACGAGCAGTACTTC; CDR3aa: CSVEDRGKPYEQYF
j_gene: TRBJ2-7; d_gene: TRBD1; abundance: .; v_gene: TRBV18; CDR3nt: TGTGCCAGCTCCCCGGGACAGGGGGCCTACGAGCAGTACTTC; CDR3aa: CASSPGQGAYEQYF
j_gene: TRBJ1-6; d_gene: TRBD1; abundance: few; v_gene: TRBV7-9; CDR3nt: TGTGCCAGCAGTTTACAGGGGGCGTCCTATAATTCACCCCTCCACTTT; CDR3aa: CASSLQGASYNSPLHF
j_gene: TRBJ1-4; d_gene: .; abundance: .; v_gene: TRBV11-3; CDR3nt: TGTGCCAGCAGCCTCAGGGATGGGAATGAAAAACTGTTTTTT; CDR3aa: CASSLRDGNEKLFF
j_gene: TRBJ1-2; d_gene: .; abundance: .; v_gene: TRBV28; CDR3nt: TGTGCCAGCAGTTCGACCGCTCTATATGGCTACACCTTC; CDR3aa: CASSSTALYGYTF
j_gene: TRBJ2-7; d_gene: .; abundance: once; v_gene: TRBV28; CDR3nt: TGTGCCAGCAGTTTTCCAGGCCCTTACGAGCAGTACTTC; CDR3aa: CASSFPGPYEQYF
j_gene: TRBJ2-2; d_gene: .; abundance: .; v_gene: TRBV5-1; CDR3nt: TGCGCCAGCAGCTACGGTCACGGGGAGCTGTTTTTT; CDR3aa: CASSYGHGELFF
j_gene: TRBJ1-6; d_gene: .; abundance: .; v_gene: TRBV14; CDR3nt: TGTGCCAGCAGCGGAGGGCGGGGCCGCTCCTATAATTCACCCCTCCACTTT; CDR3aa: CASSGGRGRSYNSPLHF
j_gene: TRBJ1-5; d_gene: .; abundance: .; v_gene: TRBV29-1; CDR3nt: TGCAGCGTGGCCTACGGATGGGCGGCAGTCGGTGAGCCCCAGCATTTT; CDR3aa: CSVAYGWAAVGEPQHF
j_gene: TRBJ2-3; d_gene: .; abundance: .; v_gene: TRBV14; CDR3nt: TGTGCCAGCAGCCAAGAGAGCCGAGATACGCAGTATTTT; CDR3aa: CASSQESRDTQYF
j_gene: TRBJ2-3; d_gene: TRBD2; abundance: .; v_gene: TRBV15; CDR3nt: TGTGCCACCAGCTCTAACTGGGGGGGGGACTTGATTAGCACAGATACGCAGTATTTT; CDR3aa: CATSSNWGGDLISTDTQYF
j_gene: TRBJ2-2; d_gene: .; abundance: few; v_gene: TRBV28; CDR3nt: TGTGCCATCCGGGGACCTAACACCGGGGAGCTGTTTTTT; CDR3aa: CAIRGPNTGELFF
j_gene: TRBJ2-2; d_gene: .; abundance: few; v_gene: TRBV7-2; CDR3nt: TGTGCCAGCAGCCCACGCCCCAAGACCGGGGAGCTGTTTTTT; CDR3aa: CASSPRPKTGELFF
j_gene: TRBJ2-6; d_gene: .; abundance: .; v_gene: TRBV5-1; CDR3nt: TGCGCCAGCAGGGACAGAATTAGGGCCAACGTCCTGACTTTC; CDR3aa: CASRDRIRANVLTF
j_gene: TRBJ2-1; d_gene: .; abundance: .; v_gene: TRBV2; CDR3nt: TGTGCCAGCAGCTCCTCTGGGTCCCCAGGGAATGAGCAGTTCTTC; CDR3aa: CASSSSGSPGNEQFF
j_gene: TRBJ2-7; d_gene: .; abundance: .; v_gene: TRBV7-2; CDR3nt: TGTGCCAGCAGCTTCCTCAGGGACTACGAGCAGTACTTC; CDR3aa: CASSFLRDYEQYF
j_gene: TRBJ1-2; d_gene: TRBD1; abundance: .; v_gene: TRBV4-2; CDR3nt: TGTGCCAGCAGCCGCGAACAGGGGGCAGAGTATGGCTACACCTTC; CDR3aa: CASSREQGAEYGYTF
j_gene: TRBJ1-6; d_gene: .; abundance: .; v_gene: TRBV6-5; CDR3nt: TGTGCCAGCAGGGCCACGGCGGCCTCACCCCTCCACTTT; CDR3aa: CASRATAASPLHF
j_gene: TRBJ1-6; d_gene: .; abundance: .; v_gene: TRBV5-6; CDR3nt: TGTGCCAGCAGTGCTACAGGACCTTCACCCCTCCACTTT; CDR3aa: CASSATGPSPLHF
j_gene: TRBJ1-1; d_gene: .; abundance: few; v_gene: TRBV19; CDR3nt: TGTGCCAGCTTGACCCTCCCAACTGAAGCTTTCTTT; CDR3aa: CASLTLPTEAFF
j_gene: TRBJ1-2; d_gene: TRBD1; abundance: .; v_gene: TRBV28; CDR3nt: TGTGCCAGCAGCAGGGGGATGAACTATGGCTACACCTTC; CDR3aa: CASSRGMNYGYTF
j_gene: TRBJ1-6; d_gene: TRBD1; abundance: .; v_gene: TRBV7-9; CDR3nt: TGTGCCAGCAGCTTAAGGGGACAGGGAGGTTCACCCCTCCACTTT; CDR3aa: CASSLRGQGGSPLHF